A selection of T cell receptor beta chains follows, all from one sample in a study of T cells in Graves' hyperthyroidism and ophthalmopathy. TCRdb re-analysed the multiplex PCR reads in MiXCR, keeping a single row per CDR3 protein. Of about 570,000 distinct CDR3 sequences listed, less than 15% are singletons. Sequencing input: blood. These receptors were collected from a woman between 40 and 50 years old with Graves' hyperthyroidism. Each CDR3 is given with its conserved first and last residue. The D gene is left open where the match is weak. Not every row has a clone size; where given, it reads once, few, many or a size class.

d_call | j_call | clone_size | v_call | cdr3_aa | cdr3_nt
TRBD2 | TRBJ2-7 | many | TRBV11-2 | CASSLPSPGLPTRIENF | TGTGCCAGCAGCTTACCATCCCCGGGACTACCGACTCGCATTGAGAACTTC
. | TRBJ2-1 | many | TRBV3-1 | CASSRRDYNEQFF | TGTGCCAGCAGTAGGAGGGACTACAATGAGCAGTTCTTC
. | TRBJ1-1 | few | TRBV19 | CASSIRGMNTEAFF | TGTGCCAGTAGTATCCGGGGAATGAACACTGAAGCTTTCTTT
TRBD1 | TRBJ2-5 | many | TRBV18 | CASSPPSGGTGETQYF | TGTGCCAGCTCACCACCGTCAGGGGGGACAGGAGAGACCCAGTACTTC
. | TRBJ2-7 | many | TRBV11-1 | CASSPGVGYEQYF | TGTGCCAGCAGCCCAGGGGTTGGGTACGAGCAGTACTTC
TRBD1 | TRBJ2-7 | . | TRBV10-2 | CASSEGGTGAHEQYF | TGCGCCAGCAGTGAGGGAGGGACAGGGGCCCACGAGCAGTACTTC
. | TRBJ2-7 | many | TRBV3-1 | CASSPGTAAYEQYF | TGTGCCAGCAGCCCAGGCACGGCGGCCTACGAGCAGTACTTC
. | TRBJ2-7 | many | TRBV7-9 | CASSLSGKGYEQYF | TGTGCCAGCAGCTTAAGTGGGAAAGGGTACGAGCAGTACTTC
. | TRBJ2-2 | many | TRBV27 | CASSLVGGNTGELFF | TGTGCCAGCAGTTTAGTAGGGGGGAACACCGGGGAGCTGTTTTTT
TRBD1 | TRBJ2-7 | many | TRBV27 | CASSTPTGINSYEQYF | TGTGCCAGCAGTACGCCGACAGGGATAAACTCCTACGAGCAGTACTTC
TRBD2 | TRBJ2-1 | many | TRBV29-1 | CSGGGSTNEQFF | TGCAGCGGGGGGGGGTCAACAAATGAGCAGTTCTTC